The 21 T cell receptor beta chains below were found in one sample sequenced in a study of PD-1 blockade in classical Hodgkin lymphoma. The data were produced by immunoSEQ multiplex PCR, yet TCRdb's version contains in-frame clones alone and is incomplete. The top ten clones hold 9% to 10% of a sample with 60,000 or so clones, more than 90% of them seen once. Brentuximab vedotin exposure varied, and every patient relapsed after autologous stem cell transplantation. The material was peripheral blood mononuclear cells (PBMCs), obtained at baseline. These receptor sequences come from a human donor with classical Hodgkin lymphoma.

This clone showed up just once. V usage is TRBV5-5 and J usage is TRBJ1-3; D ambiguous. The CDR3 runs to 15 residues. The germline V gene has CDR1 SGHKS and CDR2 YYEKEE (reference sequence). The V gene lost 4 bases and the J gene lost 6 bases, with 17 bases spanning the gap. In DNA, the CDR3 is TGTGCCAGCAGCCCCCGTGGAGAGATCCTAAACACCATATATTTT. Translating gives CASSPRGEILNTIYF.

The genes are TRBV7-9 and TRBJ2-4; no firm D call. This CDR3 contains 15 residues. V dropped 5 bases and J dropped 0 bases, with 11 bases sitting between them. The germline V gene encodes CDR1 SEHNR and CDR2 FQNEAQ (reference sequence). CDR3 residues: CASSPEVEAKNIQYF. The CDR3 bases are TGTGCCAGCAGCCCAGAGGTTGAAGCCAAAAACATTCAGTACTTC.

This chain links TRBV6-1 with TRBJ2-7; 8 positions match TRBD1. Looked up from germline, CDR1 is MNHNS and CDR2 is SASEGT. The CDR3 covers 16 residues. Unmatched junction bases numbered 11, after V lost 4 bases and J lost 3 bases. CDR3: CASSGDRRTIIYEQYF. For the CDR3, the DNA is TGTGCCAGCAGTGGGGACAGGCGTACGATAATCTACGAGCAGTACTTC.

The V call is TRBV7-2, the J call TRBJ2-3; D is unresolved. The CDR3 consists of 13 residues. Germline CDR1 and CDR2: SGHTA and FQGNSA. Trimming stripped 4 bases from V and 0 bases from J, with 5 bases between. DNA of the CDR3: TGTGCCAGCAGCTGGATGAGCACAGATACGCAGTATTTT. It codes for CASSWMSTDTQYF.

The chain links TRBV11-2 to TRBJ1-3; D not resolved. The germline V and J ends were trimmed by 0 bases and 0 bases, with 3 bases remaining between them. Germline-derived CDR1 and CDR2 are SGHAT and FQNNGV. The CDR3 covers 14 residues. CDR3 coding DNA: TGTGCCAGCAGCTTAGAGGTCTCTGGAAACACCATATATTTT. It specifies CASSLEVSGNTIYF.

The chain recombines TRBV7-9 with TRBJ2-7, with 9 positions matching TRBD1. With V trimmed by 0 bases and J by 3 bases, 6 bases remained unmatched. Per the germline V gene, CDR1 is SEHNR and CDR2 is FQNEAQ (reference sequence). This CDR3 region has 16 residues. CDR3 amino acids: CASSLARRQGVYEQYF. The CDR3 region has the DNA TGTGCCAGCAGCTTAGCTCGGAGACAGGGGGTCTACGAGCAGTACTTC.

The chain joins TRBV19 to TRBJ1-5; D is uncertain. Germline loops: CDR1 LNHDA, CDR2 SQIVND (reference sequence). V lost 5 bases to trimming and J lost 4 bases, with 12 bases between them. The CDR3 length is 14 residues. CDR3 region: CASSSSRVNQPQHF. The CDR3 coding sequence is TGTGCCAGTAGTTCTTCCCGGGTAAATCAGCCCCAGCATTTT. The complete variable domain, with remaining parts taken from reference TRBV19 and TRBJ1-5, reads DGGITQSPKYLFRKEGQNVTLSCEQNLNHDAMYWYRQDPGQGLRLIYYSQIVNDFQKGDIAEGYSVSREKKESFPLTVTSAQKNPTAFYLCASSSSRVNQPQHFGDGTRLSIL.

The chain combines TRBV18 with TRBJ2-7, with 12 bases that match TRBD2. This CDR3 is 14 amino acids long. In germline, CDR1 is KGHSH, CDR2 LQKENI. V was pared by 2 bases and J by 7 bases, with 3 bases of the junction left unmatched. CDR3 DNA sequence: TGTGCCAGCTCACCAGCGGGACTAGCGGGTGAGCAGTACTTC. It encodes CASSPAGLAGEQYF.

The rearrangement links TRBV4-1 to TRBJ2-5; possibly TRBD2 for D (9 bases). The CDR3 spans 19 residues. The germline V gene has CDR1 MGHRA and CDR2 YSYEKL. Trimming left V 3 bases short and J 3 bases short, with 26 bases between. DNA for the CDR3: TGCGCCAGCAGCCACCCGGACAGGGCGAATAGCGGGAGAAAAGAGACCCAGTACTTC. Its protein is CASSHPDRANSGRKETQYF.

This chain links TRBV10-3 with TRBJ1-2; tentatively, D is TRBD1 (6 bases). The CDR3 spans 15 residues. Germline V gene sequence: CDR1 ENHRY, CDR2 SYGVKD. Trimming cost V 7 bases and J 8 bases, with 23 bases left between them. The CDR3 here is CAITHSPGGAQGYTF. The DNA for the CDR3 is TGTGCCATCACCCACTCGCCTGGGGGGGCTCAGGGCTACACCTTC.

This clone was counted a single time. The CDR3 is CASSLLGYGANVLTF. The DNA of the CDR3 is TGTGCCAGCAGTTTATTAGGGTATGGGGCCAACGTCCTGACTTTC. The chain recombines TRBV27 with TRBJ2-6; D call uncertain. The CDR3 runs 15 residues. V was pared by 1 base and J by 3 bases, with 7 bases between. Germline-derived CDR1 and CDR2 are MNHEY and SMNVEV (reference sequence).

V gene TRBV30 combines with J gene TRBJ1-1; D is uncertain. This CDR3 contains 13 residues. The germline gives CDR1 GTSNPN, CDR2 SVGIG (reference sequence). Deletions cut 2 bases from V and 1 base from J, with 8 bases between. CDR3 in DNA: TGTGCCTGGAGTCTACCAGCGAACACTGAAGCTTTCTTT. This gives the protein CAWSLPANTEAFF. The full variable domain, completed using reference TRBV30 and TRBJ1-1, is SQTIHQWPATLVQPVGSPLSLECTVEGTSNPNLYWYRQAAGRGLQLLFYSVGIGQISSEVPQNLSASRPQDRQFILSSKKLLLSDSGFYLCAWSLPANTEAFFGQGTRLTVV.

This clone occurred once. The chain recombines TRBV28 with TRBJ2-7; D not resolved. Germline V gives CDR1 MDHEN, CDR2 SYDVKM. V was cut by 2 bases and J by 1 base, with 6 bases left in between. The CDR3 length is 13 residues. Written as DNA, the CDR3 is TGTGCCAGCAGTTTACGGCTTTCCTACGAGCAGTACTTC. Amino acids: CASSLRLSYEQYF.

The chain carries TRBV10-2 and TRBJ2-1; tentative D call: TRBD2 (6 bases). V was trimmed by 5 bases and J by 8 bases, leaving 19 bases between them. Germline V gene data show CDR1 as WSHSY and CDR2 as SAAADI. This CDR3 contains 15 residues. Here the CDR3 reads CASSPATAEGYEQFF. The CDR3 nucleotides are TGCGCCAGCAGTCCGGCAACAGCGGAGGGTTATGAGCAGTTCTTC.

V and J are TRBV29-1 and TRBJ2-5, with 8 nucleotides matching TRBD1. This CDR3 comprises 17 residues. J gave up 1 base and V 3 bases, and 13 bases lay outside the gene matches. The germline V gene encodes CDR1 SQVTM and CDR2 ANQGSEA. The CDR3 region is CSVDGQGALFGQETQYF. Here the CDR3 DNA reads TGCAGCGTTGACGGACAGGGAGCATTGTTCGGCCAAGAGACCCAGTACTTC.

This clone was observed a few times. The chain links TRBV28 to TRBJ2-3, with D hard to call. With 1 base removed from V and 2 bases from J, the gap between germline ends came to 7 bases. Germline assignment: CDR1 MDHEN and CDR2 SYDVKM. This CDR3 comprises 14 residues. In nucleotides, the CDR3 is TGTGCCAGCAGTTTATCCCACCACACAGATACGCAGTATTTT. This gives the protein CASSLSHHTDTQYF.

The rearrangement joins TRBV9 to TRBJ1-1, with 8 bases identical to TRBD1. The CDR3 extends over 14 amino acids. Germline CDR1 reads SGDLS; CDR2 reads YYNGEE. After removal of 5 bases from V and 1 base from J, the junction contained 4 bases not matched to a gene. The CDR3 DNA reads as TGTGCCAGCAGTCAACAGGGGGGGAACACTGAAGCTTTCTTT. Amino acids: CASSQQGGNTEAFF.

The chain combines TRBV6-5 with TRBJ2-3; D unresolved. Germline values: CDR1 MNHEY, CDR2 SVGAGI. This CDR3 contains 12 residues. Trimming cost V 7 bases and J 3 bases, with 8 bases left between them. DNA of the CDR3: TGTGCCAGCATGGGTGAAACAGATACGCAGTATTTT. Its protein product is CASMGETDTQYF.

This chain links TRBV9 with TRBJ2-1; TRBD2 matches at 11 bases. V lost 4 bases to trimming and J lost 5 bases; unmatched junction nucleotides: 5. There are 15 residues in the CDR3. Germline V gene sequence: CDR1 SGDLS, CDR2 YYNGEE. The CDR3 reads CASSTGLADNNEQFF. The CDR3 DNA is TGTGCCAGCAGCACGGGACTAGCGGATAACAATGAGCAGTTCTTC.

The genes are TRBV15 and TRBJ2-5; D possibly corresponds to TRBD2 (5 bases). Trimming pared 6 bases from V and 0 bases from J, leaving 14 bases between. The CDR3 covers 15 residues. Germline V lookup: CDR1 LNHNV, CDR2 YYDKDF (reference sequence). The CDR3 is CATSNEAANQETQYF. CDR3 bases: TGTGCCACCAGTAACGAAGCGGCGAACCAAGAGACCCAGTACTTC.

This sequence joins TRBV2 and TRBJ2-7; the D gene is possibly TRBD1 (5 bases). Germline V CDR1 and CDR2: SNHLY, FYNNEI. The CDR3 is 15 residues long. V was clipped by 2 bases and J by 4 bases, with 15 bases between them. The CDR3 reads CASSESKGIVYEQYF. The DNA for the CDR3 is TGTGCCAGCAGTGAAAGCAAGGGGATAGTATACGAGCAGTACTTC. Filled out from reference TRBV2 and TRBJ2-7, the complete variable domain reads EPEVTQTPSHQVTQMGQEVILRCVPISNHLYFYWYRQILGQKVEFLVSFYNNEISEKSEIFDDQFSVERPDGSNFTLKIRSTKLEDSAMYFCASSESKGIVYEQYFGPGTRLTVT.